Below, 22 T cell receptor beta chains from the same sample are listed, as sequenced in a study of shared clonotypes between healthy human individuals. Measured with immunoSEQ multiplex PCR; TCRdb has only the in-frame clones, and not every one. The table shows about 2.4 million clones, with 80% to 95% occurring only once. Sequencing input: naive CD4+ T cells from PBMCs. Subset reported: CD45RA+ positively selected. These TCRs come from a man aged 18 to 30 in good health. Some clones in this sample may be carry-over from other donors' samples.

This clone occurred once. The chain couples TRBV4-2 to TRBJ2-5, with 10 bases fitting TRBD1. Germline CDR1 is LGHNA and CDR2 is YNFKEQ. The CDR3 contains 15 residues. V was pared by 1 base and J by 4 bases, with 3 bases of the junction left unmatched. The CDR3 coding sequence is TGTGCCAGCAGCCAAGCCCGGGACAGGGGAGAGACCCAGTACTTC. This gives the protein CASSQARDRGETQYF.

The chain is built from TRBV6-5 and TRBJ1-2, with D possibly matching TRBD1 (5 bases). V shed 5 bases and J shed 2 bases, with 12 bases lying between them. CDR3 length equals 14 residues. Looked up from germline, CDR1 is MNHEY and CDR2 is SVGAGI. CDR3 region: CASSPQGLNYGYTF. As DNA, the CDR3 is TGTGCCAGCAGTCCCCAGGGATTAAACTATGGCTACACCTTC.

The J gene is TRBJ2-1, the V gene TRBV1; the listed D gene, TRBD2, was not tested against the DNA. TRBV1 is a listed pseudogene. The length of the CDR3 is 15 residues. The CDR3 sequence is CTSSLPGTRGPGQFF. In nucleotides, the CDR3 is TGCACCAGCAGCCTCCCAGGGACTAGGGGCCCTGGGCAGTTCTTC.

This clone was counted once. The V gene is TRBV7-2, the J gene TRBJ1-2; D is ambiguous. The CDR3 is made up of 12 amino acids. V was clipped by 5 bases and J by 5 bases, with 9 bases between them. The germline CDR1 and CDR2 sequences are SGHTA and FQGNSA. CDR3 bases: TGTGCCAGCAGCGCTCTTAGTTATGGCTACACCTTC. It specifies CASSALSYGYTF.

This chain links TRBV7-9 with TRBJ2-2; tentatively, D is TRBD2 (7 bases). Germline CDR1 reads SEHNR; CDR2 reads FQNEAQ (reference sequence). The length of the CDR3 is 17 residues. Trimming took off 5 bases at V and 5 bases at J, with 21 bases between the two ends. CDR3 region: CASSPVGGGPLTGELFF. The CDR3, as DNA: TGTGCCAGCAGCCCCGTAGGGGGGGGTCCTTTAACCGGGGAGCTGTTTTTT.

CDR3 coding DNA: TGTGCCAGCAGCTTGGCAGGGGAGGCCACTGAAGCTTTCTTT. Amino acids: CASSLAGEATEAFF. The rearrangement links TRBV7-9 to TRBJ1-1, with a possible D match to TRBD1 (6 bases). V gave up 3 bases and J gave up 4 bases, with 12 bases separating them. Germline CDR1 reads SEHNR; CDR2 reads FQNEAQ (reference sequence). This CDR3 has 14 residues.

The chain uses TRBV7-2 and TRBJ2-5, with D possibly being TRBD2 (5 bases). V was pared by 3 bases and J by 5 bases, with 10 bases between. This CDR3 is 13 amino acids long. Germline CDR1 SGHTA, CDR2 FQGNSA. The CDR3 sequence is CASSLEVTETQYF. As DNA, the CDR3 is TGTGCCAGCAGCTTGGAGGTTACGGAGACCCAGTACTTC.

The chain couples TRBV7-6 to TRBJ2-7; the D is unclear. Germline CDR1 SGHVS, CDR2 FNYEAQ. Trimming stripped 4 bases from V and 6 bases from J, with 7 bases between. The CDR3 covers 11 residues. For the CDR3, the DNA is TGTGCCAGCAGCTCCACTTTCGAGCAGTACTTC. This encodes CASSSTFEQYF.

V is TRBV4-2 and J is TRBJ1-4; the match to TRBD1 covers 9 bases. Per the germline V gene, CDR1 is LGHNA and CDR2 is YNFKEQ. The V segment lost 4 bases and the J segment 7 bases; nucleotides outside the gene matches: 10. This CDR3 has 16 residues. The CDR3 protein is CASSRTPGQGAEKLFF. CDR3 nucleotide sequence: TGTGCCAGCAGCCGCACCCCGGGACAGGGAGCTGAAAAACTGTTTTTT.

A few counts support this clone. The chain combines TRBV4-2 with TRBJ1-1; 9 nucleotides line up with TRBD1. The CDR3 covers 15 residues. Germline CDR1 and CDR2: LGHNA and YNFKEQ. After removal of 6 bases from V and 4 bases from J, the junction contained 9 bases not matched to a gene. The CDR3 sequence is CASRGQGGVGTEAFF. DNA of the CDR3: TGTGCCAGCAGGGGACAGGGTGGGGTTGGCACTGAAGCTTTCTTT.

For the CDR3, the DNA is TGTGCCAGCTCACCTGGGGCGGACCTCCGGGCCGGGGAGCTGTTTTTT. This encodes CASSPGADLRAGELFF. The chain combines TRBV18 with TRBJ2-2, with D possibly being TRBD1 (5 bases). The CDR3 is made up of 16 amino acids. Germline CDR1 KGHSH, CDR2 LQKENI. The V and J ends lost 3 bases and 6 bases respectively, with 17 bases between them.

The chain employs TRBV6-5 and TRBJ2-5; 9 bases fit TRBD2. J was trimmed by 11 bases and V by 6 bases; bases with no gene match: 10. The CDR3 is 13 amino acids. Germline V gene data show CDR1 as MNHEY and CDR2 as SVGAGI. The CDR3: CASSPGVAGAQYF. The CDR3 nucleotides read TGTGCCAGCAGCCCCGGGGTAGCGGGAGCTCAGTACTTC.

The chain is built from TRBV2 and TRBJ2-7; TRBD1 agrees at 8 bases. The germline V gene has CDR1 SNHLY and CDR2 FYNNEI. V gave up 5 bases and J gave up 1 base; unmatched junction bases: 10. The CDR3 runs 16 residues. CDR3 in DNA: TGTGCCAGCAGTAAAGAGGGACAGGTCCGTTCCTACGAGCAGTACTTC. It yields the protein CASSKEGQVRSYEQYF.

The rearrangement uses TRBV5-4 and TRBJ1-1; D is undetermined. The CDR3 sequence is 15 residues long. The germline V gene encodes CDR1 SGHNT and CDR2 YYREEE (reference sequence). With 5 bases removed from V and 4 bases from J, the gap between germline ends came to 18 bases. The CDR3 is CASSAAGNRSTEAFF. The CDR3 coding sequence is TGTGCCAGCAGTGCCGCCGGGAACCGAAGCACTGAAGCTTTCTTT.

V is TRBV11-1 and J is TRBJ2-3; 7 bases line up with TRBD2. CDR3 length: 13 residues. Trimming took 8 bases from V and 6 from J; bases not matched to a gene: 8. Germline-derived CDR1 and CDR2 are SGHAT and FQDESV (reference sequence). The CDR3 loop is CASYAGEGDTQYF. Written as DNA, the CDR3 is TGTGCCAGCTACGCGGGAGAAGGCGATACGCAGTATTTT. Full variable domain (missing parts from reference TRBV11-1 and TRBJ2-3): EAEVAQSPRYKITEKSQAVAFWCDPISGHATLYWYRQILGQGPELLVQFQDESVVDDSQLPKDRFSAERLKGVDSTLKIQPAELGDSAMYLCASYAGEGDTQYFGPGTRLTVL.

The V gene is TRBV15, the J gene TRBJ1-3; TRBD1 might be the D (5 bases). Germline V lookup: CDR1 LNHNV, CDR2 YYDKDF (reference sequence). This CDR3 has 16 residues. V was pared by 0 bases and J by 3 bases, with 12 bases between. The CDR3 sequence: CATSRDRGFVGNTIYF. CDR3 nucleotides: TGTGCCACCAGCAGAGATAGGGGATTCGTTGGAAACACCATATATTTT.

This clone was detected only once. J is TRBJ2-1 and V is TRBV7-9; a possible D gene is TRBD1 (6 bases). There are 17 residues in the CDR3. V lost 0 bases to trimming and J lost 1 base, with 13 bases between them. Germline V lookup: CDR1 SEHNR, CDR2 FQNEAQ (reference sequence). CDR3 bases: TGTGCCAGCAGCTTAGCGCCAGGTGGACAGTCCTACAATGAGCAGTTCTTC. Translation gives CASSLAPGGQSYNEQFF.

The V and J genes are TRBV6-6 and TRBJ1-5, with D maybe TRBD1 (6 bases). This CDR3 comprises 13 residues. Germline V lookup: CDR1 MNHNY, CDR2 SVGAGI (reference sequence). Trimming removed 0 bases from V and 9 bases from J, with 9 bases in between. Here the CDR3 reads CASSYSTGRPQHF. The CDR3 nucleotides are TGTGCCAGCAGTTACTCGACAGGCCGGCCCCAGCATTTT.

This rearrangement joins TRBV14 to TRBJ1-5, with D possibly matching TRBD1 (5 bases). Trimming shortened V by 3 bases and J by 1 base, and 13 bases separated the two germline ends. The germline CDR1 and CDR2 sequences are SGHDN and FVKESK. The CDR3 totals 16 residues. The CDR3 bases are TGTGCCAGCAGCCAGGAATGCGGGGCGAGCAATCAGCCCCAGCATTTT. This codes for CASSQECGASNQPQHF. Combining the CDR3 with reference TRBV14 and TRBJ1-5 gives the whole variable domain EAGVTQFPSHSVIEKGQTVTLRCDPISGHDNLYWYRRVMGKEIKFLLHFVKESKQDESGMPNNRFLAERTGGTYSTLKVQPAELEDSGVYFCASSQECGASNQPQHFGDGTRLSIL.

The chain is built from TRBV7-9 and TRBJ1-4; 8 bases are shared with TRBD1. The V gene's germline CDR1 is SEHNR and CDR2 FQNEAQ (reference sequence). The ends lost 3 bases at V and 7 bases at J; junction bases unmatched: 10. This CDR3 contains 16 residues. CDR3 in amino acids: CASSLGRQGITEKLFF. The CDR3 DNA follows: TGTGCCAGCAGCTTGGGCCGACAGGGGATAACTGAAAAACTGTTTTTT.

The chain combines TRBV5-4 with TRBJ1-2, with a possible D match to TRBD1 (6 bases). The ends were cut back, 9 bases at V and 3 bases at J, with 18 bases in the middle. The CDR3 is 14 residues long. The germline V gene encodes CDR1 SGHNT and CDR2 YYREEE (reference sequence). The CDR3 DNA is TGTGCCACCCAACTCAGGGGAGGTGACTATGGCTACACCTTC. The encoded protein is CATQLRGGDYGYTF. The entire variable domain, with the rest obtained from reference TRBV5-4 and TRBJ1-2, is as follows: ETGVTQSPTHLIKTRGQQVTLRCSSQSGHNTVSWYQQALGQGPQFIFQYYREEENGRGNFPPRFSGLQFPNYSSELNVNALELDDSALYLCATQLRGGDYGYTFGSGTRLTVV.

This chain links TRBV7-3 with TRBJ2-1; tentative D call: TRBD2 (6 bases). Trimming left V 5 bases short and J 6 bases short, with 17 bases between. The CDR3 sequence is 15 residues long. In germline, CDR1 is SGHTA, CDR2 FQGTGA. In DNA, the CDR3 is TGTGCCAGCAGCAACACTAGCCTTTTCGGCAATGAGCAGTTCTTC. It is translated as CASSNTSLFGNEQFF.